The 6 T cell receptor beta chains below were found in one sample sequenced in a study of cytomegalovirus exposure and HLA in healthy donors. This PCR relied on a set of 60 Vbeta primers and 13 Jbeta primers. Profiled with immunoSEQ multiplex PCR; TCRdb holds only in-frame clones, not every one. The top ten hold roughly 4.2% of the sample, which has about 150,000 clones, around 79% seen once. Sequenced input: PBMCs. These receptors came from a male donor in good health and CMV-seronegative.

The chain is built from TRBV28 and TRBJ1-4, with 8 bases aligning to TRBD1. V was clipped by 2 bases and J by 8 bases; unmatched bases: 4. The CDR3 sequence is 14 residues long. Germline V gene sequence: CDR1 MDHEN, CDR2 SYDVKM. For the CDR3, the DNA is TGTGCCAGCAGTTTAAGGACAGGGCAAGAAAAACTGTTTTTT. Protein: CASSLRTGQEKLFF.

The J gene is TRBJ2-7, the V gene TRBV11-2; D possibly corresponds to TRBD1 (5 bases). In germline, CDR1 is SGHAT, CDR2 FQNNGV. The V and J ends lost 4 bases and 4 bases respectively, with 8 bases between them. This CDR3 has 12 residues. For the CDR3, the DNA is TGTGCCAGCAGCTCGACAGCTTACGAGCAGTACTTC. Translated: CASSSTAYEQYF.

This chain joins TRBV6-1 and TRBJ2-7; 9 nucleotides line up with TRBD1. This CDR3 has 13 amino acids. Trimming removed 6 bases from V and 3 bases from J; junction bases left unmatched: 3. Germline CDR1 and CDR2: MNHNS and SASEGT. CDR3 sequence: CASRDRGYYEQYF. As DNA, the CDR3 is TGTGCCAGCAGGGACAGGGGATACTACGAGCAGTACTTC.

The chain links TRBV5-1 to TRBJ2-7, with TRBD2 identical over 8 bases. The CDR3 covers 14 residues. Germline loops: CDR1 SGHRS, CDR2 YFSETQ. J lost 3 bases, V lost 4 bases, and 6 bases had no gene match. The CDR3 spells CASSIQRGNYEQYF. The CDR3 bases are TGCGCCAGCAGCATACAGCGGGGGAACTACGAGCAGTACTTC. The complete variable domain, with remaining parts taken from reference TRBV5-1 and TRBJ2-7, reads KAGVTQTPRYLIKTRGQQVTLSCSPISGHRSVSWYQQTPGQGLQFLFEYFSETQRNKGNFPGRFSGRQFSNSRSEMNVSTLELGDSALYLCASSIQRGNYEQYFGPGTRLTVT.

This chain joins TRBV19 and TRBJ1-2; the D is unclear. Germline loops: CDR1 LNHDA, CDR2 SQIVND (reference sequence). This CDR3 has 12 residues. Trimming took off 3 bases at V and 8 bases at J, with 10 bases between the two ends. The CDR3 here is CASSMTGWGYTF. The CDR3 DNA is TGTGCCAGTAGTATGACGGGTTGGGGCTACACCTTC.

The rearrangement uses TRBV6-5 and TRBJ1-2; no definite D call. CDR3 length: 13 amino acids. Germline values: CDR1 MNHEY, CDR2 SVGAGI. The germline V and J ends were trimmed by 4 bases and 3 bases, with 9 bases remaining between them. CDR3 residues: CASSFSEDYGYTF. The DNA of the CDR3 is TGTGCCAGCAGTTTCTCGGAGGACTATGGCTACACCTTC.